The present TCR beta chain was sequenced within a study of T-cell memory formation after mild COVID-19. Findings and caveats of the study: Contracting clones, day 15 to 85, had balanced CD4/CD8, and later expanders favored CD4+.

CDR3 length: 13 amino acids. In germline, CDR1 is SQVTM, CDR2 ANQGSEA. Trimming stripped 3 bases from V and 7 bases from J, with 15 bases between. Concerning this clonotype: Its antigen is as yet unknown.

Amplification by 5'RACE using constant-segment primers produced TCR alpha and TCR beta cDNA libraries that carried sample barcodes and UMIs. Each CDR3 protein gets one entry after TCRdb re-called the 5' RACE reads with MiXCR. The data hold 300,000 to 400,000 distinct CDR3 sequences, with 20% to 25% observed a single time. The chain joins TRBV29-1 to TRBJ2-5; no clear D. The receptor was derived from an adult woman who had mild COVID-19 (a few samples of this study predate the infection). Cell type and time point are not known. The specimen was PBMCs or a T cell subset sorted from them (not recorded which). The CDR3 protein is CSVDWGSQRTQYF. CDR3 coding DNA: TGCAGCGTTGATTGGGGATCCCAAAGGACCCAGTACTTC.